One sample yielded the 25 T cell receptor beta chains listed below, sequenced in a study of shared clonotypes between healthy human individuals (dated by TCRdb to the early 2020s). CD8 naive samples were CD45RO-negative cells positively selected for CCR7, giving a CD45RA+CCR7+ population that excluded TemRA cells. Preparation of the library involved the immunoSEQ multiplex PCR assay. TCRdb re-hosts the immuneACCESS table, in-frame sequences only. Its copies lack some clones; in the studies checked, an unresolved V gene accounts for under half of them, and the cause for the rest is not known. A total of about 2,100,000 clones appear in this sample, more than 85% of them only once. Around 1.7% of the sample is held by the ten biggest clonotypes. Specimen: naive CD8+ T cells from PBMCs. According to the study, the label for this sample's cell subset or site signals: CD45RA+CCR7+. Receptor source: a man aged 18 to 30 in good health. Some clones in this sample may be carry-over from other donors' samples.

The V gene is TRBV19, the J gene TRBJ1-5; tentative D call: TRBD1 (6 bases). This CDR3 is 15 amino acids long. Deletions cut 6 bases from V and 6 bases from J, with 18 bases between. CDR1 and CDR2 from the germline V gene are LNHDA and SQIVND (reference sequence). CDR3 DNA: TGTGCCAGTAGCTACAGGGTAGGGGAATTTCAGCCCCAGCATTTT. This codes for CASSYRVGEFQPQHF.

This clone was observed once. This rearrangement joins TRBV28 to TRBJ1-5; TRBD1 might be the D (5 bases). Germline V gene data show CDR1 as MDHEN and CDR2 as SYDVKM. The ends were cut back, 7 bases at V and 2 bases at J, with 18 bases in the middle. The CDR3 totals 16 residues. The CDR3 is CASNSVRGIGNQPQHF. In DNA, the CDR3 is TGTGCCAGCAATTCCGTCCGGGGGATTGGCAATCAGCCCCAGCATTTT.

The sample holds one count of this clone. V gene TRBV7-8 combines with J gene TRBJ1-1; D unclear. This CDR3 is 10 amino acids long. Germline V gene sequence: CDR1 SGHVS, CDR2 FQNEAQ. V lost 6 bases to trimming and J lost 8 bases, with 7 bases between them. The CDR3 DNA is TGTGCCAGCAGTTCGACCGAAGCTTTCTTT. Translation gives CASSSTEAFF.

DNA for the CDR3: TGTGCCAGCAGAAGGGACAGACCCACCTACGAGCAGTACTTC. This sequence encodes CASRRDRPTYEQYF. V and J are TRBV28 and TRBJ2-7, with TRBD1 identical over 7 bases. Germline CDR1 MDHEN, CDR2 SYDVKM. Trimming at V came to 6 bases and at J to 2 bases, leaving 7 bases not matched to a gene. The CDR3 contains 14 residues.

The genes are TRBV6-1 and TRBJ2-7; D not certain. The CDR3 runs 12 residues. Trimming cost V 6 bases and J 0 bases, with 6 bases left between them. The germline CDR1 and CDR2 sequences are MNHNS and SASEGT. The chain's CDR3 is CASSWGSYEQYF. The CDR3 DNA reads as TGTGCCAGCAGCTGGGGCTCCTACGAGCAGTACTTC.

The CDR3 nucleotides read TGTGCCAGCAGCACCCCTAGCAACGAGCAGTACTTC. The encoded protein is CASSTPSNEQYF. The rearrangement joins TRBV9 to TRBJ2-7; weak D call: TRBD2 (5 bases). V was clipped by 4 bases and J by 5 bases, with 10 bases between them. CDR1 SGDLS and CDR2 YYNGEE come from the germline V gene. The CDR3 has 12 amino acids.

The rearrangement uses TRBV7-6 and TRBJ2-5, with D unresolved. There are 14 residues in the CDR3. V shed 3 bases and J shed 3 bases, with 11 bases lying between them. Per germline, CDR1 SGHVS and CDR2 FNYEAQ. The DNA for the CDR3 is TGTGCCAGCAGCTTTGAGGCAGCTGAAGAGACCCAGTACTTC. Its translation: CASSFEAAEETQYF.

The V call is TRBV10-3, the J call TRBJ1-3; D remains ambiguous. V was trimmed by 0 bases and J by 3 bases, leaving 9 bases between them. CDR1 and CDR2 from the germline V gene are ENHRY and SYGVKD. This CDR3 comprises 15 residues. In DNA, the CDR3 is TGTGCCATCAGTGAGTCGAGTTTTATTGGAAACACCATATATTTT. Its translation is CAISESSFIGNTIYF.

The DNA for the CDR3 is TGTGCCAGCAGTTTATCCAGGTACTCACGGCCCCAGCATTTT. It specifies CASSLSRYSRPQHF. The chain couples TRBV27 to TRBJ1-5, with unresolved D. From germline, CDR1 is MNHEY and CDR2 SMNVEV (reference sequence). This CDR3 spans 14 amino acids. The V end lost 0 bases, the J end lost 9 bases, and 12 bases lay between the germline ends.

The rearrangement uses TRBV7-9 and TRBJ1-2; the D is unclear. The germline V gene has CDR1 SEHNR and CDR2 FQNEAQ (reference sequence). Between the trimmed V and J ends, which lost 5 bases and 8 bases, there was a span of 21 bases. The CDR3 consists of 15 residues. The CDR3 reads CASSAKDLRSEGYTF. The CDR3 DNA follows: TGTGCCAGCAGCGCCAAGGATCTCCGCTCGGAGGGCTACACCTTC.

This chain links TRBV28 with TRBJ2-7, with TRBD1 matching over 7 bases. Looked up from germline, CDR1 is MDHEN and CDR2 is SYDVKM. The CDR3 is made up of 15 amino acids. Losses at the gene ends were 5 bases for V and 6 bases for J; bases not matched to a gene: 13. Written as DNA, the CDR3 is TGTGCCAGCAGTGTGAGACAGGGTTACGTGGGCGAGCAGTACTTC. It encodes CASSVRQGYVGEQYF.

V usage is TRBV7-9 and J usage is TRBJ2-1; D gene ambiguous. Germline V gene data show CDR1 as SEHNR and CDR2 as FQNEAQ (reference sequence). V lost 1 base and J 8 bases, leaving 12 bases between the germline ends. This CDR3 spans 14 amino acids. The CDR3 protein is CASSLVLSSYEQFF. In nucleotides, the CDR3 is TGTGCCAGCAGCTTAGTTCTTAGCAGCTATGAGCAGTTCTTC. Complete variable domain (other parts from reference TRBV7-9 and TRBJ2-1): DTGVSQNPRHKITKRGQNVTFRCDPISEHNRLYWYRQTLGQGPEFLTYFQNEAQLEKSRLLSDRFSAERPKGSFSTLEIQRTEQGDSAMYLCASSLVLSSYEQFFGPGTRLTVL.

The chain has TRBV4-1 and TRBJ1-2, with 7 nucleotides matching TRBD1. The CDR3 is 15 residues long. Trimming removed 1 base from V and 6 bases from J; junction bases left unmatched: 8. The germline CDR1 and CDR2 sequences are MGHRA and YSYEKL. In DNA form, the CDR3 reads TGCGCCAGCAGCCAAGTGACAGGGTCGATCGATGGCTACACCTTC. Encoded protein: CASSQVTGSIDGYTF.

As DNA, the CDR3 is TGTGCCAGCAGTGACGGGAGCAATCAGCCCCAGCATTTT. This encodes CASSDGSNQPQHF. V is TRBV6-4 and J is TRBJ1-5; D is uncertain. The CDR3 has 13 amino acids. With 2 bases removed from V and 1 base from J, the gap between germline ends came to 3 bases. Germline-derived CDR1 and CDR2 are MRHNA and SNTAGT.

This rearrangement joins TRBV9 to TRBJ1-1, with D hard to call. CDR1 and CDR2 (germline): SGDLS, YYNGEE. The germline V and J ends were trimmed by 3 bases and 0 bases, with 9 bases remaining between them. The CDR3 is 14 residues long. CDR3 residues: CASSGAFMNTEAFF. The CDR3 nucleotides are TGTGCCAGCAGCGGGGCCTTTATGAACACTGAAGCTTTCTTT.

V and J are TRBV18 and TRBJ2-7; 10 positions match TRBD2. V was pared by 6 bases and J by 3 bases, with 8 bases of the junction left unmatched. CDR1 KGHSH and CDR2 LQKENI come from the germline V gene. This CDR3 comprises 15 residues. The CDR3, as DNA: TGTGCCAGCTCCCAGAGCGGGGGGGGCTTCTACGAGCAGTACTTC. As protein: CASSQSGGGFYEQYF.

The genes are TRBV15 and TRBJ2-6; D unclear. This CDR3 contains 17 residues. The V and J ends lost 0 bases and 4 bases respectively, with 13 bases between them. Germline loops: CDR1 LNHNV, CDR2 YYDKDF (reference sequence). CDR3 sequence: CATSREVTQAGANVLTF. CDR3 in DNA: TGTGCCACCAGCAGAGAGGTAACCCAAGCAGGGGCCAACGTCCTGACTTTC. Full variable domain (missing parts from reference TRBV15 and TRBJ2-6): DAMVIQNPRYQVTQFGKPVTLSCSQTLNHNVMYWYQQKSSQAPKLLFHYYDKDFNNEADTPDNFQSRRPNTSFCFLDIRSPGLGDTAMYLCATSREVTQAGANVLTFGAGSRLTVL.

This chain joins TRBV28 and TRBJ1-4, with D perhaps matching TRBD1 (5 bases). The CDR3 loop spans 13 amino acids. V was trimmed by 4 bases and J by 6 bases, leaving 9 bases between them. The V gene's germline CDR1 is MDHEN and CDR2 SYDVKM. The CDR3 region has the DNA TGTGCCAGCAGTTACAGGAAGGATGAAAAACTGTTTTTT. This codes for CASSYRKDEKLFF.

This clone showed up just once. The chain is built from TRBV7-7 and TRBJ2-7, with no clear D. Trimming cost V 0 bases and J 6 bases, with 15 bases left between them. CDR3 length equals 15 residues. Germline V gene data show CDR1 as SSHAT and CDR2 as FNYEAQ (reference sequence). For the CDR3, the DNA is TGTGCCAGCAGCTTAGCGGTGGGTGGGGTTGGCGAGCAGTACTTC. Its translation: CASSLAVGGVGEQYF.

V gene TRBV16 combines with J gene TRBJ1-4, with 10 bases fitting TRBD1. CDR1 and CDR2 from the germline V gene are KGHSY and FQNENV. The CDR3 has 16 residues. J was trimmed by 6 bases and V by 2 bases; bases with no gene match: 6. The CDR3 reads CASSQGTGDWDEKLFF. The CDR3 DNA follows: TGTGCCAGCAGCCAAGGGACAGGGGATTGGGATGAAAAACTGTTTTTT.

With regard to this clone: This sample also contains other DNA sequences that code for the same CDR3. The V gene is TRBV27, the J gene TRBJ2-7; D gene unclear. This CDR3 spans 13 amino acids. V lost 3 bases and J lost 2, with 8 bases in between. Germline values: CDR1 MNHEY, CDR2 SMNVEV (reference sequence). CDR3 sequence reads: CASSFGYTYEQYF. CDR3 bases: TGTGCCAGCAGTTTTGGCTATACCTACGAGCAGTACTTC.

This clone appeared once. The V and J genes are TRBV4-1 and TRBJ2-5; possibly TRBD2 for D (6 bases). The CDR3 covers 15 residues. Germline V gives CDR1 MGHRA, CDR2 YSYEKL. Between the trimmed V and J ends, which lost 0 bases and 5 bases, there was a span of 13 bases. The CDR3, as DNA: TGCGCCAGCAGCCAAGATCCGGGGGATGGGGAGACCCAGTACTTC. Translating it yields CASSQDPGDGETQYF.

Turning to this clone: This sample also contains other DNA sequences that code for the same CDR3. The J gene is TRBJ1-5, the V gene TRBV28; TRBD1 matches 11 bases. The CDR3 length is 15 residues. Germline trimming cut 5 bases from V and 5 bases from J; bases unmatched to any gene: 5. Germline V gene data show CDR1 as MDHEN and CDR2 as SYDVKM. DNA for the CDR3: TGTGCCAGCAGTGACCGGGACAGGGGGTATCAGCCCCAGCATTTT. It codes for CASSDRDRGYQPQHF.

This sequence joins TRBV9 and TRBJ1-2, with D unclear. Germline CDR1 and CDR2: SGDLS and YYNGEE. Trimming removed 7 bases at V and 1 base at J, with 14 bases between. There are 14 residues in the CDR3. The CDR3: CASSSITVNYGYTF. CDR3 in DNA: TGTGCCAGCTCTTCTATTACGGTTAACTATGGCTACACCTTC.

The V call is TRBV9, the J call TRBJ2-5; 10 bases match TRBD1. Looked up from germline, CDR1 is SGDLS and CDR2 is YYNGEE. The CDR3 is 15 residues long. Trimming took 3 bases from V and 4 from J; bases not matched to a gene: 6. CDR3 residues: CASSAGTGDRETQYF. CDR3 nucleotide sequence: TGTGCCAGCAGCGCCGGGACAGGGGACAGAGAGACCCAGTACTTC.